This T cell receptor (beta chain) emerged from a study of shared clonotypes between healthy human individuals. The CDR3 has 16 amino acids. With V trimmed by 2 bases and J by 5 bases, 9 bases remained unmatched. Germline V gene lookup returns CDR1 SQVTM and CDR2 ANQGSEA. Measured with immunoSEQ multiplex PCR; TCRdb has only the in-frame clones, and not every one. The sample includes millions of clones, about 93% seen only once; the top ten take around 1.7%. CD8 cells regarded as naive lacked CD45RO, were positively chosen for CCR7, and omitted terminally differentiated effector memory CD45RA+ cells. The sequence was collected from a man between 18 and 29 years old in good health. Some clones in this sample may be carry-over from other donors' samples. This chain links TRBV29-1 with TRBJ1-1; 12 nucleotides align to TRBD1. Sequencing used naive CD8+ T cells from PBMCs. CDR3 in DNA: TGCAGCGTTGAAATGGGGACAGGGGGCGTATGGACTGAAGCTTTCTTT. Its protein is CSVEMGTGGVWTEAFF.